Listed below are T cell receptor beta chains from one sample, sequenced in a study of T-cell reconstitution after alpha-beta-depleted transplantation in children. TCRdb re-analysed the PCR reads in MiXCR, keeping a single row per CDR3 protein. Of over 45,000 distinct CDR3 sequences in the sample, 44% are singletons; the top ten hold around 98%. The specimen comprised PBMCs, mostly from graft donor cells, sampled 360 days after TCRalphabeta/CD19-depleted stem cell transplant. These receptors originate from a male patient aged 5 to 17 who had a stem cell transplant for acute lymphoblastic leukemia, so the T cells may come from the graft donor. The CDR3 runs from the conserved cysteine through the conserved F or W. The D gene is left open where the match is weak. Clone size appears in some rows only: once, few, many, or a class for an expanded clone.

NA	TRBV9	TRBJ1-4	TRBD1	CASSVRGGANEKLFF	TGTGCCAGCAGCGTACGAGGGGGCGCGAATGAAAAACTGTTTTTT
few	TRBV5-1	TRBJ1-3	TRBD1	CASSTGATGNTIYF	TGCGCCAGCAGCACAGGGGCTACTGGAAACACCATATATTTT
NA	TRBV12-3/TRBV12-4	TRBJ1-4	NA	CASSFSGGGEKLFF	TGTGCCAGCAGTTTCTCGGGGGGTGGTGAAAAACTGTTTTTT
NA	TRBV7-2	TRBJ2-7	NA	CASSRNTGSEQYF	TGTGCCAGCAGCCGCAATACAGGGTCCGAGCAGTACTTC
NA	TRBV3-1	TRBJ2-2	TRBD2	CASSQHGRTGELFF	TGTGCCAGCAGCCAACACGGGAGGACCGGGGAGCTGTTTTTT
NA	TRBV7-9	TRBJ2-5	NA	CASSPLGGGETQYF	TGTGCCAGCAGCCCACTCGGAGGCGGAGAGACCCAGTACTTC
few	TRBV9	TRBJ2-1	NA	CASSYRDLGDEQFF	TGTGCCAGCAGCTATAGAGATTTGGGCGATGAGCAGTTCTTC
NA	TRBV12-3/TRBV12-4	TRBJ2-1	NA	CASSPTLPSKGANEQFF	TGTGCCAGCAGTCCCACCCTCCCGTCGAAAGGCGCAAATGAGCAGTTCTTC
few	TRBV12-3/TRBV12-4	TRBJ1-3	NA	CASHLYGNTIYF	TGTGCCAGCCATTTATACGGAAACACCATATATTTT
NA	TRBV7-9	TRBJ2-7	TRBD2	CASSLELAVSYEQYF	TGTGCCAGCAGCTTAGAACTAGCGGTCTCCTACGAGCAGTACTTC
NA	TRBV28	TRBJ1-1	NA	CAAMEQGGRTEAFF	TGTGCCGCCATGGAACAGGGAGGACGGACTGAAGCTTTCTTT
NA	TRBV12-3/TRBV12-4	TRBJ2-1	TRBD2	CASSPAGSSYNEQFF	TGTGCCAGCAGTCCAGCGGGGAGCTCCTACAATGAGCAGTTCTTC
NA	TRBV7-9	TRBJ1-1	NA	CASSLLAPEAFF	TGTGCCAGCAGCTTATTAGCGCCTGAAGCTTTCTTT
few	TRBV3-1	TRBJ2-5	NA	CASSPIPGTQYF	TGTGCCAGCAGTCCTATCCCGGGGACCCAGTACTTC